This is a list of T cell receptor beta chains from one sample in a study of CD8+ T cells in alopecia areata. Clones were sequenced by immunoSEQ multiplex PCR, and TCRdb holds only the in-frame ones, with some missing. The table has around 180,000 clones, just under 65% seen once. The sample here was CD4+ T cells sorted from blood, taken at week 49, from a patient treated with tofacitinib. The receptor set was obtained from a human donor with alopecia areata. Both conserved end residues are part of each CDR3. A D gene is named only where the DNA matches it firmly. Clone size appears in some rows only: once, few, many, or a class for an expanded clone.

size,V,J,D,DNA,CDR3
.,TRBV4-3,TRBJ2-5,.,TGCGCCAGCAGCCAAGATCAGACTAGACAAGAGACCCAGTACTTC,CASSQDQTRQETQYF
.,TRBV25-1,TRBJ2-7,.,TGTGCCAGCAGTGAATCGGGGCGTTACGAGCAGTACTTC,CASSESGRYEQYF
.,TRBV29-1,TRBJ2-3,TRBD1,TGCAGCGTCTCCACAGGGGGCGTCACAGATACGCAGTATTTT,CSVSTGGVTDTQYF
.,TRBV11-2,TRBJ2-7,.,TGTGCCAGCAGCTTAGCGGGGCGAGCCTACGAGCAGTACTTC,CASSLAGRAYEQYF
few,TRBV9,TRBJ1-2,.,TGTGCCAGCAGCGAAAACTATGGCTACACCTTC,CASSENYGYTF
few,TRBV7-2,TRBJ2-6,TRBD1,TGTGCCAGCAGCTTTAGGACAGGGGGCAACGTCCTGACTTTC,CASSFRTGGNVLTF
.,TRBV2,TRBJ1-1,TRBD1,TGTGCCAGCCGACGGGGACAGCAGAACACTGAAGCTTTCTTT,CASRRGQQNTEAFF
few,TRBV9,TRBJ2-1,.,TGTGCCAGCAGCGTAGTAACGACCCGGACGGAGCAGTTCTTC,CASSVVTTRTEQFF
.,TRBV29-1,TRBJ1-1,.,TGCAGCGTTGAATCGGGTTCCCGGAACACTGAAGCTTTCTTT,CSVESGSRNTEAFF
.,TRBV2,TRBJ2-3,.,TGTGCCAGCAGCTCGGCTGCCACAGATACGCAGTATTTT,CASSSAATDTQYF
many,TRBV28,TRBJ1-1,.,TGTGCCAGCAGGTACAGGGTTGACACTGAAGCTTTCTTT,CASRYRVDTEAFF
.,TRBV11-2,TRBJ1-6,TRBD1,TGTGCCAGCAGCCAAGGACAGGGGAACTCACCCCTCCACTTT,CASSQGQGNSPLHF
.,TRBV29-1,TRBJ2-5,.,TGCAGCGTTTTAGGACAGAATAAAGAGACCCAGTACTTC,CSVLGQNKETQYF
.,TRBV19,TRBJ2-6,.,TGTGCCAGTACGGAGGGGGCTGGGGCCAACGTCCTGACTTTC,CASTEGAGANVLTF
.,TRBV15,TRBJ1-6,.,TGTGCCACCAGCAGAGAGGGATTTGGTTCACCCCTCCACTTT,CATSREGFGSPLHF
.,TRBV29-1,TRBJ2-3,TRBD1,TGCAGCGTAGTAAACAGGGGGCATCGGGATACGCAGTATTTT,CSVVNRGHRDTQYF